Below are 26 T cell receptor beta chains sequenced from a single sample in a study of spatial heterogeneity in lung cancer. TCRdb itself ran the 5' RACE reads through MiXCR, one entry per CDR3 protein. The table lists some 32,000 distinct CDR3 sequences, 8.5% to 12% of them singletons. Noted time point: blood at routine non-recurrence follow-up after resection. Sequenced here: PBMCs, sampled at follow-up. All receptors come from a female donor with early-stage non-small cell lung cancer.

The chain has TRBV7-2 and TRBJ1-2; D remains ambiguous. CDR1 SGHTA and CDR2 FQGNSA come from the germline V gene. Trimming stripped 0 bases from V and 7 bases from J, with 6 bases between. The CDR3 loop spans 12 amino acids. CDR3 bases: TGTGCCAGCAGCTTAGCAGGCTTTGGCTACACCTTC. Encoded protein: CASSLAGFGYTF.

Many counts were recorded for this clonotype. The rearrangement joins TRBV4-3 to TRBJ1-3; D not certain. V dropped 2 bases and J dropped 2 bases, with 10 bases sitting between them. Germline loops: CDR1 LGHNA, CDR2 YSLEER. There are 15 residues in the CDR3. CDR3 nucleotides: TGCGCCAGCAGCCAAATCGGTGGGCCTGGAAACACCATATATTTT. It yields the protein CASSQIGGPGNTIYF.

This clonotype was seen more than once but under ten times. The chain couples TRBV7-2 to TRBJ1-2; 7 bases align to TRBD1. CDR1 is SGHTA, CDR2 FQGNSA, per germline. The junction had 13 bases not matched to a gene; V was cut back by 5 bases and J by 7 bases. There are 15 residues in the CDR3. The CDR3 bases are TGTGCCAGCAGCCCGAGGTCCGGGACAGATCTTGGCTACACCTTC. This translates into CASSPRSGTDLGYTF.

CDR3 protein: CASSSRWAPYEQYF. In DNA form, the CDR3 reads TGTGCCAGCAGTTCCAGGTGGGCCCCCTACGAGCAGTACTTC. The chain joins TRBV28 to TRBJ2-7; D is ambiguous. Trimming left V 4 bases short and J 2 bases short, with 12 bases between. The CDR3 has 14 residues. Germline CDR1 MDHEN, CDR2 SYDVKM.

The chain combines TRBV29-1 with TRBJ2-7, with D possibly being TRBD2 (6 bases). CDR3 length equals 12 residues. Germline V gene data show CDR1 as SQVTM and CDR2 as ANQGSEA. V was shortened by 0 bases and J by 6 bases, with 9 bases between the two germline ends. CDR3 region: CSVEDGGSEQYF. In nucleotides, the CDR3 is TGCAGCGTTGAAGATGGGGGGTCCGAGCAGTACTTC.

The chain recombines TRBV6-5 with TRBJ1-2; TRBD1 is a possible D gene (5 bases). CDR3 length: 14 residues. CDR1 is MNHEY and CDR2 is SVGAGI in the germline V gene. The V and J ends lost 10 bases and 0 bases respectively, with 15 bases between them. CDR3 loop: CATGDRPPNYGYTF. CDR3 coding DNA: TGTGCCACAGGAGACAGACCCCCTAACTATGGCTACACCTTC.

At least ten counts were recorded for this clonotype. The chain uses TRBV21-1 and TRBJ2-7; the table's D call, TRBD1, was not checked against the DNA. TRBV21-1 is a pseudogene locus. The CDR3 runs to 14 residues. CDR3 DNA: TGTGCCAGCAGCGTGACAGGCCCAACCTACGAGCAGTACTTC. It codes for CASSVTGPTYEQYF.

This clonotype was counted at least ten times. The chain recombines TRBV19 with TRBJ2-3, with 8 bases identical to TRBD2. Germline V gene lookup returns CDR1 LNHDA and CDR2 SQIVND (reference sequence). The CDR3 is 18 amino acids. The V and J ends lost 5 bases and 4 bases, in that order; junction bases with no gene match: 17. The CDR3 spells CASSPFAQRGPDADTQYF. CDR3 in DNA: TGTGCCAGTAGTCCCTTCGCGCAGCGGGGGCCCGATGCAGATACGCAGTATTTT.

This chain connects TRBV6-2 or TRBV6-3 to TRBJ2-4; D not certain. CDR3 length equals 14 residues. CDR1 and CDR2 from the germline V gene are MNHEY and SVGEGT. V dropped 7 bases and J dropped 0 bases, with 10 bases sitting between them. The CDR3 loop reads CASTRIGAKNIQYF. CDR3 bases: TGTGCCAGCACCAGGATCGGAGCCAAAAACATTCAGTACTTC.

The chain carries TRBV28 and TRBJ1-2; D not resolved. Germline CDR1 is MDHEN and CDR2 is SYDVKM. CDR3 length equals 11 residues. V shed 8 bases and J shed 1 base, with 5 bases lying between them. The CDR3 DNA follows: TGTGCCAGCCGGGATAACTATGGCTACACCTTC. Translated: CASRDNYGYTF.

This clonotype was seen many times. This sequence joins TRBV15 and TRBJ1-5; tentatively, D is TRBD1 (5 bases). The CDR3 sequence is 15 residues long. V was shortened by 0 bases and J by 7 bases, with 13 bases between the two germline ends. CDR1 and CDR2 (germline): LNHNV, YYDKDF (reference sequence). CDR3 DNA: TGTGCCACCAGCAGAGATGGACACCTCGGGCAGCCCCAGCATTTT. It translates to CATSRDGHLGQPQHF.

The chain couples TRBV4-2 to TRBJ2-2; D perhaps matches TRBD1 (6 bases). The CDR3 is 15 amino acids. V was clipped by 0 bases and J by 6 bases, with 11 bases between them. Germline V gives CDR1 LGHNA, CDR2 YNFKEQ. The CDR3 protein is CASSQDEGVSGELFF. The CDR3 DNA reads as TGTGCCAGCAGCCAAGATGAGGGGGTATCCGGGGAGCTGTTTTTT.

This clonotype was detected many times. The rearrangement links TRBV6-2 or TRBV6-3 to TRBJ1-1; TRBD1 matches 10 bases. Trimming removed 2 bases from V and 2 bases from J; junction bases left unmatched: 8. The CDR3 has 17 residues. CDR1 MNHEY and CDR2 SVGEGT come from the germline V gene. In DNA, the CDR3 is TGTGCCAGCAGTTACGGACGGGACAGGGGACTTAACACTGAAGCTTTCTTT. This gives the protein CASSYGRDRGLNTEAFF.

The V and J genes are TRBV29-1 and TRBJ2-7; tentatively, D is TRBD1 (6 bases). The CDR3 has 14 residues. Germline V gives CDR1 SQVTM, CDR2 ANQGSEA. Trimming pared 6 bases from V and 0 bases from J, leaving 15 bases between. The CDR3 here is CSVWDTENSYEQYF. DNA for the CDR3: TGCAGCGTCTGGGACACCGAAAACTCCTACGAGCAGTACTTC.

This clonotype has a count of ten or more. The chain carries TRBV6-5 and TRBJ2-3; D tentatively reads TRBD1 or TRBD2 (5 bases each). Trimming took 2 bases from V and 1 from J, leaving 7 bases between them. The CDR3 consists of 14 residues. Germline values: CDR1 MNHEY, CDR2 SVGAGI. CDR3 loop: CASSYGDGTDTQYF. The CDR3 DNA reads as TGTGCCAGCAGTTACGGGGACGGCACAGATACGCAGTATTTT.

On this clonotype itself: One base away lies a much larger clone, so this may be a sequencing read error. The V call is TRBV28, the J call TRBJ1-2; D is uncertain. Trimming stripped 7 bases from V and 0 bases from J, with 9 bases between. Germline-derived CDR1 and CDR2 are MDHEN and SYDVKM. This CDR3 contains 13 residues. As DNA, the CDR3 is TGTGCCAGCAACACTATGGCTAACTATGGCTACACCTTC. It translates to CASNTMANYGYTF.

The CDR3 DNA is TGTGCTACGGGTGCCGAGAATGAGCAGTTCTTC. It translates to CATGAENEQFF. This sequence joins TRBV2 and TRBJ2-1; D gene ambiguous. The CDR3 is made up of 11 amino acids. Germline V gene sequence: CDR1 SNHLY, CDR2 FYNNEI. The complete variable domain, with remaining parts taken from reference TRBV2 and TRBJ2-1, reads EPEVTQTPSHQVTQMGQEVILRCVPISNHLYFYWYRQILGQKVEFLVSFYNNEISEKSEIFDDQFSVERPDGSNFTLKIRSTKLEDSAMYFCATGAENEQFFGPGTRLTVL.

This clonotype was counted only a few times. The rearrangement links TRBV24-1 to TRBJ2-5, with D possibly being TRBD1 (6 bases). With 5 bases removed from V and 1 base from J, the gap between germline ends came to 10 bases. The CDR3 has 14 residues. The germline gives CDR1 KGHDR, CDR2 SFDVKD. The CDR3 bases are TGTGCCACCAGTGCCAGGGACACCCAAGAGACCCAGTACTTC. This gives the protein CATSARDTQETQYF.

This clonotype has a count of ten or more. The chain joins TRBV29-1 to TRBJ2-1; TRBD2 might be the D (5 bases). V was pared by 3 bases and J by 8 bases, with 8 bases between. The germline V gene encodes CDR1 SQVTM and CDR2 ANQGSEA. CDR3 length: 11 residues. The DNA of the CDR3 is TGCAGCGTTGATCGCGGGCATGAGCAGTTCTTC. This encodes CSVDRGHEQFF.

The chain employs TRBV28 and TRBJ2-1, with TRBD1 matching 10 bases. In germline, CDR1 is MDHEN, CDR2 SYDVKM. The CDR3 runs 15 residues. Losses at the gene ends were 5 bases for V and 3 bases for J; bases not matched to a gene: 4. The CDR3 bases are TGTGCCAGCAGTGCTGGGGACAGGGGCTACAATGAGCAGTTCTTC. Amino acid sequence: CASSAGDRGYNEQFF.

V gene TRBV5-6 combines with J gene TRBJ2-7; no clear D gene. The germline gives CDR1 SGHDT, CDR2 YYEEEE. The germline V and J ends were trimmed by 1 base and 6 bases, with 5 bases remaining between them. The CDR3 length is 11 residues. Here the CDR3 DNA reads TGTGCCAGCAGCTTGTTTGCCGAGCAGTACTTC. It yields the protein CASSLFAEQYF.

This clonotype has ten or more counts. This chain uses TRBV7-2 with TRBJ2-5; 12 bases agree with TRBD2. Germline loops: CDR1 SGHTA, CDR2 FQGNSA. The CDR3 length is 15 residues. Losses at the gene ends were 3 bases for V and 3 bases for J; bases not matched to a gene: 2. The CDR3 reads CASSLTSGGKETQYF. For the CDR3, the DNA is TGTGCCAGCAGCTTGACTAGCGGGGGTAAAGAGACCCAGTACTTC.

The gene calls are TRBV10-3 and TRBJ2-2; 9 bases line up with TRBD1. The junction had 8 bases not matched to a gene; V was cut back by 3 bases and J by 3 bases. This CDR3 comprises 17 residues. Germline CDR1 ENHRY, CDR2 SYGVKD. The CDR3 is CAISDPMTGGYTGELFF. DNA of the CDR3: TGTGCCATCAGTGATCCGATGACAGGGGGGTACACCGGGGAGCTGTTTTTT.

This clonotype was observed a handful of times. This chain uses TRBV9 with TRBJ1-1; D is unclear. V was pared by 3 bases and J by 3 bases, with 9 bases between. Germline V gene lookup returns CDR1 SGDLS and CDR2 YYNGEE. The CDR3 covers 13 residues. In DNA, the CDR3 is TGTGCCAGCAGCGCACAAGGTGACACTGAAGCTTTCTTT. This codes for CASSAQGDTEAFF.

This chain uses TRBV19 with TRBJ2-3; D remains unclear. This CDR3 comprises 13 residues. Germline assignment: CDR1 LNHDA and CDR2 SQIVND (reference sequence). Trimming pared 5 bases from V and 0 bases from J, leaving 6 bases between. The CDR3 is CASSLGSTDTQYF. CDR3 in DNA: TGTGCCAGTAGTCTTGGAAGCACAGATACGCAGTATTTT.

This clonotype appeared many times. The CDR3 nucleotides are TGCAGCGTTTTTACAGGATCCTACGAGCAGTACTTC. Amino acids: CSVFTGSYEQYF. This rearrangement joins TRBV29-1 to TRBJ2-7; D might be TRBD1 (5 bases). From germline, CDR1 is SQVTM and CDR2 ANQGSEA. This CDR3 has 12 residues. V was shortened by 5 bases and J by 1 base, with 9 bases between the two germline ends.